This T cell receptor beta chain was recorded in a study of cytomegalovirus exposure and HLA in healthy donors. Study-level findings and limits: Most of the TCR beta V segments (in an earlier analysis) were productive either about 87% or about 30% of the time. Common viral pathogens seemed to be connected with several of the most significant clusters, according to a later analysis.

Per the germline V gene, CDR1 is LNHDA and CDR2 is SQIVND (reference sequence). V dropped 5 bases and J dropped 2; count of bases not matched to a gene: 7. This CDR3 is built from 15 residues. Points on this clone: Its antigen is not known.

The PCR was carried out with 60 Vbeta primers and 13 Jbeta primers. TCRdb's copy holds only in-frame clones and misses some; the assay was immunoSEQ multiplex PCR. This sample lists about 140,000 clones; its ten largest clones have approximately 1%. Sequenced sample: PBMCs. The TCR sequence derives from a male donor in good health and CMV-seronegative. The J gene is TRBJ2-7, the V gene TRBV19; 9 bases map to TRBD1. The CDR3, as DNA: TGTGCCAGTAGTCCCAACCGGGACAGGGCCTACGAGCAGTACTTC. Translating gives CASSPNRDRAYEQYF.